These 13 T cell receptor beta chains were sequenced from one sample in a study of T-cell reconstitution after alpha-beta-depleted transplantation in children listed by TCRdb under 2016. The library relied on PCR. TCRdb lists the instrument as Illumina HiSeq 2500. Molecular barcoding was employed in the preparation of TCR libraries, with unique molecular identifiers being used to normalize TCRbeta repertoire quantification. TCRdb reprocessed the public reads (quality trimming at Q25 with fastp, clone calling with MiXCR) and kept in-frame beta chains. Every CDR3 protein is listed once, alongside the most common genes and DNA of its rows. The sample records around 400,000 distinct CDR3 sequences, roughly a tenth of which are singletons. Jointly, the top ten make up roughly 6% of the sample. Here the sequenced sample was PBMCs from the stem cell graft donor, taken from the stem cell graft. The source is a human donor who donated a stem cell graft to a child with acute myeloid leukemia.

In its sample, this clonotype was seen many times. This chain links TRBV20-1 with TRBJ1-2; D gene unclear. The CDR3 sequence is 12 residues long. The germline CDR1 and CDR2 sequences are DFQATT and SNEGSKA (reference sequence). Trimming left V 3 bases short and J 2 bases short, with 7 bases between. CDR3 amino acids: CSASSANYGYTF. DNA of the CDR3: TGCAGTGCTAGTTCGGCAAACTATGGCTACACCTTC.

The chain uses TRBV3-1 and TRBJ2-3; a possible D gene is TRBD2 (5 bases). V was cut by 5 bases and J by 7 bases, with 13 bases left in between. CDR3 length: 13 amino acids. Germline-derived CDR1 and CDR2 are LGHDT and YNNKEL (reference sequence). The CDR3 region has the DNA TGTGCCAGCAGCTCCGAGGGTAGAAATACGCAGTATTTT. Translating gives CASSSEGRNTQYF.

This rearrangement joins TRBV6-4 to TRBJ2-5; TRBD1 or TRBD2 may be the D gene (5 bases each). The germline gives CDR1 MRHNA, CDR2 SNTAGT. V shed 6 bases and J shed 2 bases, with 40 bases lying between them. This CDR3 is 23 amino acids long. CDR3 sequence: CASRPRRRPGGIEGRAGQETQYF. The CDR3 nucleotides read TGTGCCAGCAGACCACGACGAAGACCCGGAGGTATTGAGGGCAGGGCGGGTCAAGAGACCCAGTACTTC.

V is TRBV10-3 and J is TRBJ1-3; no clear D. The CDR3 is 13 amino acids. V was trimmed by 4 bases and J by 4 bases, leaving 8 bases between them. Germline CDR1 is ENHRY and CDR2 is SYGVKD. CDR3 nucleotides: TGTGCCATCAGTGTGTCCCCCGGAAACACCATATATTTT. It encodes CAISVSPGNTIYF.

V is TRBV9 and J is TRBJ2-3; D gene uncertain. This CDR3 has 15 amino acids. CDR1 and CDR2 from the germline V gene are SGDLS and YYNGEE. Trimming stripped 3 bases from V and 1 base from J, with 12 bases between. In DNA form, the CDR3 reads TGTGCCAGCAGCGCCGACTCCCACGGCACAGATACGCAGTATTTT. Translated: CASSADSHGTDTQYF.

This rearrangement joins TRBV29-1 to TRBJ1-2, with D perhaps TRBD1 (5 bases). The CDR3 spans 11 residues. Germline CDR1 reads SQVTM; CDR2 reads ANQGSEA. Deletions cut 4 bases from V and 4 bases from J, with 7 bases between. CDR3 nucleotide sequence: TGCAGCGTTGCGGGGCTCTATGGCTACACCTTC. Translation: CSVAGLYGYTF.

The CDR3 protein is CATSRDWTVYQETQYF. CDR3 in DNA: TGTGCCACCAGCAGAGATTGGACGGTGTACCAAGAGACCCAGTACTTC. The chain uses TRBV15 and TRBJ2-5; D gene uncertain. Germline loops: CDR1 LNHNV, CDR2 YYDKDF (reference sequence). Trimming left V 0 bases short and J 0 bases short, with 11 bases between. The CDR3 has 16 residues.

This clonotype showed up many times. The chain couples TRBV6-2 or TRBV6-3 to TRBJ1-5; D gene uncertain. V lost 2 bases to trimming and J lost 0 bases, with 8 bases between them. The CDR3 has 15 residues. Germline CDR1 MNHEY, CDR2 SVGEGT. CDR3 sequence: CASSYEDGSNQPQHF. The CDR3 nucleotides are TGTGCCAGCAGTTACGAGGACGGTAGCAATCAGCCCCAGCATTTT.

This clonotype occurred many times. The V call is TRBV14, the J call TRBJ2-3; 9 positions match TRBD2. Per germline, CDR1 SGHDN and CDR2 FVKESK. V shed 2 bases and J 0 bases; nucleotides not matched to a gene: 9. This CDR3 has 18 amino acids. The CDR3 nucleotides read TGTGCCAGCAGCCAATTTGGAGCGGGAGGCATAAGCACAGATACGCAGTATTTT. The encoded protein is CASSQFGAGGISTDTQYF. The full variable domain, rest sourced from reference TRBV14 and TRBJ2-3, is EAGVTQFPSHSVIEKGQTVTLRCDPISGHDNLYWYRRVMGKEIKFLLHFVKESKQDESGMPNNRFLAERTGGTYSTLKVQPAELEDSGVYFCASSQFGAGGISTDTQYFGPGTRLTVL.

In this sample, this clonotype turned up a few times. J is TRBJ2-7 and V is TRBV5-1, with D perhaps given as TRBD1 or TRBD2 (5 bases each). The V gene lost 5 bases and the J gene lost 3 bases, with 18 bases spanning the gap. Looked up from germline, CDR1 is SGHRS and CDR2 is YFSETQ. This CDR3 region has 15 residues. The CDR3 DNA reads TGCGCCAGCAGTCCAGGGACCCTAGGGTTCTACGAGCAGTACGTC. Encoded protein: CASSPGTLGFYEQYV.

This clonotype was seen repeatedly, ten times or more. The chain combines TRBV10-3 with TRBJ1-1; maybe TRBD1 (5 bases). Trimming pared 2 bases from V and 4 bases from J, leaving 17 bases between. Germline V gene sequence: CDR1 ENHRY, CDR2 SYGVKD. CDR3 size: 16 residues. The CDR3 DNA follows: TGTGCCATCAGTGAGGCCGGACGCCTGAGGGGCACTGAAGCTTTCTTT. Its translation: CAISEAGRLRGTEAFF.

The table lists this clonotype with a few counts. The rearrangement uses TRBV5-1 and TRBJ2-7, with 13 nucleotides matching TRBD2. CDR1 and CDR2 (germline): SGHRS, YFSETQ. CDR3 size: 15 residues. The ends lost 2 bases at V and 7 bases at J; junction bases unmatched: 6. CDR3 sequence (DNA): TGCGCCAGCAGCTTTGGACTAGCGGGAGTGGGGGAGCAGTACTTC. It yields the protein CASSFGLAGVGEQYF.

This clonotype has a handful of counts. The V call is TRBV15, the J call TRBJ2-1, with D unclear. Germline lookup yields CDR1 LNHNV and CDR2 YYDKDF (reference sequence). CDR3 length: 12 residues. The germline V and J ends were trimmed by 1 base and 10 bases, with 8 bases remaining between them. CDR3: CATSRVGREQFF. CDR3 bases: TGTGCCACCAGCAGAGTTGGTAGGGAGCAGTTCTTC.